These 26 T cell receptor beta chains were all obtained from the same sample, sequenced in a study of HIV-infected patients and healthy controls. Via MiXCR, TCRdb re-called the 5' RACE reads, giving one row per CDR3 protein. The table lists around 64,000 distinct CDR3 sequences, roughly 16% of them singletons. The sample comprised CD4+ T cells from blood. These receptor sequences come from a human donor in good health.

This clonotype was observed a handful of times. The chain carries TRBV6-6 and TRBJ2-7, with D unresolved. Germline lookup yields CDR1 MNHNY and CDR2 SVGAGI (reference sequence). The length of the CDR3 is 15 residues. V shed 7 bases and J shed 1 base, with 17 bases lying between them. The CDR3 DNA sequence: TGTGCCAGCAATGTAGTGGGCAGCTATTCCTACGAGCAGTACTTC. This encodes CASNVVGSYSYEQYF.

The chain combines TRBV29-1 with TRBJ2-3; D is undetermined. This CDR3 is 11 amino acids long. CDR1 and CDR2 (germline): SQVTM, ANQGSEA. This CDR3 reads CISSLGDTQYF. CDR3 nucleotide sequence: TGCATTTCTTCCTTAGGAGATACGCAGTATTTT.

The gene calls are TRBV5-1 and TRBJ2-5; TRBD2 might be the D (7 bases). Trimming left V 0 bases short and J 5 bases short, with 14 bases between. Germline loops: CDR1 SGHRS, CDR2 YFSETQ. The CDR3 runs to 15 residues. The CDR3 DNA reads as TGCGCCAGCAGCTTGGTCAACGGGGGGCAGGAGACCCAGTACTTC. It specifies CASSLVNGGQETQYF.

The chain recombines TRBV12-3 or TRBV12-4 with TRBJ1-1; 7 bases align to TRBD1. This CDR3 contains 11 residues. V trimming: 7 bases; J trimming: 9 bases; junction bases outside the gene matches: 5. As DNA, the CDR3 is TGTGCCAGCACGACAGGGATCCAAGCTTTCTTT. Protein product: CASTTGIQAFF.

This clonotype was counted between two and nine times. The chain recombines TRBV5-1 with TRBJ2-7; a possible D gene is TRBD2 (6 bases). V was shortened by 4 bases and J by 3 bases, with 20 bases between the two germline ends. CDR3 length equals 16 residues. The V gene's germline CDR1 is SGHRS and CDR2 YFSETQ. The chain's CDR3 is CASSPDLLAIGYEQYF. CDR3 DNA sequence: TGCGCCAGCAGCCCTGACCTCCTAGCGATCGGCTACGAGCAGTACTTC.

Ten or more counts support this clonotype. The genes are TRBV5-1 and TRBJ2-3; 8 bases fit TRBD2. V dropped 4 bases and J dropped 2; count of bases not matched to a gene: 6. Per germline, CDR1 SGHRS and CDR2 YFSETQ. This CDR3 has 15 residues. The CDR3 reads CASSISGDPTDTQYF. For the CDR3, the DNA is TGCGCCAGCAGCATTAGCGGGGACCCCACAGATACGCAGTATTTT.

Written as DNA, the CDR3 is TGTGCCAGCAAGCAGGGGGGACCACAAGAGACCCAGTACTTC. This translates into CASKQGGPQETQYF. The chain carries TRBV12-3 or TRBV12-4 and TRBJ2-5; TRBD1 might be the D (7 bases). This CDR3 has 14 amino acids. V lost 7 bases, J lost 2 bases, and 14 bases lay in between.

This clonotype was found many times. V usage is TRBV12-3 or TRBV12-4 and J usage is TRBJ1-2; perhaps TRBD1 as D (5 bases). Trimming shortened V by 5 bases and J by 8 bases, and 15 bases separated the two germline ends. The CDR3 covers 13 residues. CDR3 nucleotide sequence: TGTGCCAGCAGTACGGCACAGGCGGCCGGCTACACCTTC. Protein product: CASSTAQAAGYTF.

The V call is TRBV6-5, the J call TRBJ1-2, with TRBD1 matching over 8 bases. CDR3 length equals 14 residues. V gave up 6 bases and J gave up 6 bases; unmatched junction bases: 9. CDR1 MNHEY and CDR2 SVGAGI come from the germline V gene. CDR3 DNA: TGTGCCAGCAGCTCGGACAGGGTTTCAAATGGCTACACCTTC. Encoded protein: CASSSDRVSNGYTF.

CDR3 protein: CSASQRGDTQYF. The CDR3 coding sequence is TGCAGTGCTTCTCAACGGGGGGATACGCAGTATTTT. The V call is TRBV20-1, the J call TRBJ2-3, with D possibly matching TRBD2 (6 bases). The V gene lost 5 bases and the J gene lost 6 bases, with 12 bases spanning the gap. This CDR3 has 12 amino acids. The V gene's germline CDR1 is DFQATT and CDR2 SNEGSKA (reference sequence).

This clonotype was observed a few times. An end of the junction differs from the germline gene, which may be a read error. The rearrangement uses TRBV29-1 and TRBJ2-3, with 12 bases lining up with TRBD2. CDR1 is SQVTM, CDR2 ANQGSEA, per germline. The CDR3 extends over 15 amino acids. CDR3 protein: CSGEGLAGITDTQYF. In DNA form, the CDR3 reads TGCAGCGGTGAAGGACTAGCGGGAATCACAGATACGCAGTATTTT.

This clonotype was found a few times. CDR3 sequence (DNA): TGTGCCAGTAGGGTAGGGCAGGGGGAATATCAGCCCCAGCATTTT. Translation gives CASRVGQGEYQPQHF. The genes are TRBV27 and TRBJ1-5; TRBD1 matches at 7 bases. CDR1 is MNHEY, CDR2 SMNVEV, per germline (reference sequence). Germline trimming cut 9 bases from V and 5 bases from J; bases unmatched to any gene: 13. The CDR3 contains 15 residues.

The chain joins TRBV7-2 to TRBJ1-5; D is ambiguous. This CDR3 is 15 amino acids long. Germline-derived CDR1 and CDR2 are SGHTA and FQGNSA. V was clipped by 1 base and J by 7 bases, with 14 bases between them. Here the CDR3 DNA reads TGTGCCAGCAGCTTAGGGGCAAGGGATCACCAGCCCCAGCATTTT. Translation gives CASSLGARDHQPQHF.

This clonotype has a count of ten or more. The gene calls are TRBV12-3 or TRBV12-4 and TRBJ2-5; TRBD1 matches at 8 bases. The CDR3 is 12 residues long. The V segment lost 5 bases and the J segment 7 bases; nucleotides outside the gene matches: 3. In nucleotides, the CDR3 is TGTGCCAGCAGTATGGGACAGGTGACCCAGTACTTC. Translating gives CASSMGQVTQYF.

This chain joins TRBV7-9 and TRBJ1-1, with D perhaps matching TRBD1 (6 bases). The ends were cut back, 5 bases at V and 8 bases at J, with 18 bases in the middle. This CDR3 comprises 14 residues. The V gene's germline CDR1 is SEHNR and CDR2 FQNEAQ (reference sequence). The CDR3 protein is CASSLQGGLNEAFF. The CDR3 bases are TGTGCCAGCAGCCTACAAGGGGGGCTTAACGAAGCTTTCTTT. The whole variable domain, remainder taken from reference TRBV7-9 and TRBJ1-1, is DTGVSQNPRHKITKRGQNVTFRCDPISEHNRLYWYRQTLGQGPEFLTYFQNEAQLEKSRLLSDRFSAERPKGSFSTLEIQRTEQGDSAMYLCASSLQGGLNEAFFGQGTRLTVV.

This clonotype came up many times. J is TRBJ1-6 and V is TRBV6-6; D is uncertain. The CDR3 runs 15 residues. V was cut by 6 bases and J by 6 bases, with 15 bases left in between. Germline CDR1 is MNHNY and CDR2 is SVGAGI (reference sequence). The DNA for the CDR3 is TGTGCCAGCAGAAGGCATCAGGACTCTAATTCACCCCTCCACTTT. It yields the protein CASRRHQDSNSPLHF.

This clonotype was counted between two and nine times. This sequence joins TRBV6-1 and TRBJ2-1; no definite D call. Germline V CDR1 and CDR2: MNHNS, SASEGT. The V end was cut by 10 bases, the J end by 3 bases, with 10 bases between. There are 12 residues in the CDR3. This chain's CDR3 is CAIDGFYNEQFF. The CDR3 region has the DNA TGTGCCATCGACGGGTTCTACAATGAGCAGTTCTTC.

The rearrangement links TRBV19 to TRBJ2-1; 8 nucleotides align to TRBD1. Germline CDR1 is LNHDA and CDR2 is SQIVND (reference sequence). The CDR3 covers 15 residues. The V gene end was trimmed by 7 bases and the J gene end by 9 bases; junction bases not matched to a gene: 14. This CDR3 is CASKTTGVPSAEQFF. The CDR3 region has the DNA TGTGCCAGTAAGACGACAGGGGTCCCTTCGGCTGAGCAGTTCTTC. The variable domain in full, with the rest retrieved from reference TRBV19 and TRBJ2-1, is DGGITQSPKYLFRKEGQNVTLSCEQNLNHDAMYWYRQDPGQGLRLIYYSQIVNDFQKGDIAEGYSVSREKKESFPLTVTSAQKNPTAFYLCASKTTGVPSAEQFFGPGTRLTVL.

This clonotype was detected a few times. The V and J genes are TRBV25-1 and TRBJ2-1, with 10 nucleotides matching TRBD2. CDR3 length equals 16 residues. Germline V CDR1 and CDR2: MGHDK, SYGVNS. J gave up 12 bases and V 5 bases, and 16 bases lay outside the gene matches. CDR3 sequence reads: CASSTSGRISGGTQFF. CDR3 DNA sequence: TGTGCCAGCAGTACTTCTGGGAGAATTAGCGGGGGGACGCAGTTCTTC.

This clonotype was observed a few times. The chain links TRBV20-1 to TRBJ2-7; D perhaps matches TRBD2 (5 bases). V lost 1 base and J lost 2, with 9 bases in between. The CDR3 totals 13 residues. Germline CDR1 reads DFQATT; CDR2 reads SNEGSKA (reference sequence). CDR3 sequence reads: CSARVGRTYEQYF. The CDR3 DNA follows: TGCAGTGCTAGAGTTGGGAGAACCTACGAGCAGTACTTC.

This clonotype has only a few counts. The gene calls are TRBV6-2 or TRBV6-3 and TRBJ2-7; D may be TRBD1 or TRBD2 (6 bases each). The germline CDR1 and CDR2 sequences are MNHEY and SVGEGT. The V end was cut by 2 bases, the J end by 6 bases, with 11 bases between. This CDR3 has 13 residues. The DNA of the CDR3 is TGTGCCAGCAGTTACGGGGGGCTCCGCGAGCAGTACTTC. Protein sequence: CASSYGGLREQYF.

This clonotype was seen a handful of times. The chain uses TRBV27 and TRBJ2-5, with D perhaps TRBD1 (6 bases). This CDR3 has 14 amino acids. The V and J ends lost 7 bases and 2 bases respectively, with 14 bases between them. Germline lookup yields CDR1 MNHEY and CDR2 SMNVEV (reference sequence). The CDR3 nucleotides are TGTGCCAGCAATTCTTATGGACAGCAAGAGACCCAGTACTTC. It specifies CASNSYGQQETQYF.

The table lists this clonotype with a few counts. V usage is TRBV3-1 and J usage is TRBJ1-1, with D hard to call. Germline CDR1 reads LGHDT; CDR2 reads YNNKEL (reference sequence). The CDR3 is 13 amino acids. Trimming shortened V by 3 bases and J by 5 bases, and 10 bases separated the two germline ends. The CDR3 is CASSQSGRTEAFF. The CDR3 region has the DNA TGTGCCAGCAGCCAGAGCGGGCGGACTGAAGCTTTCTTT. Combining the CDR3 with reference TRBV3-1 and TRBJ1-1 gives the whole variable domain DTAVSQTPKYLVTQMGNDKSIKCEQNLGHDTMYWYKQDSKKFLKIMFSYNNKELIINETVPNRFSPKSPDKAHLNLHINSLELGDSAVYFCASSQSGRTEAFFGQGTRLTVV.

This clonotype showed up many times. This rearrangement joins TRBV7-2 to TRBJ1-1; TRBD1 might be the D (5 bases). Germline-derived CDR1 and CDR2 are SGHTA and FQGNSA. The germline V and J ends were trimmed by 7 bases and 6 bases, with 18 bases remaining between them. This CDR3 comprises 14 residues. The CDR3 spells CASTHGAGVSEAFF. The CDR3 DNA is TGTGCCAGCACCCATGGGGCGGGAGTCTCTGAAGCTTTCTTT.

The CDR3 reads CSAHTGTDYNSPLHF. In DNA form, the CDR3 reads TGCAGTGCTCATACCGGGACAGATTATAATTCACCCCTCCACTTT. The V gene is TRBV20-1, the J gene TRBJ1-6; 7 bases map to TRBD1. The germline CDR1 and CDR2 sequences are DFQATT and SNEGSKA (reference sequence). Germline trimming cut 5 bases from V and 4 bases from J; bases unmatched to any gene: 8. The CDR3 covers 15 residues.

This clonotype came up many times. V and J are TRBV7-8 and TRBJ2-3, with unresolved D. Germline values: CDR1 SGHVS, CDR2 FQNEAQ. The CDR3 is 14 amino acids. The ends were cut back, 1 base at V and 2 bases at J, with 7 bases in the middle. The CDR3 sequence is CASSLESYTDTQYF. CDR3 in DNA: TGTGCCAGCAGCTTAGAGTCCTACACAGATACGCAGTATTTT.